This is a list of T cell receptor beta chains from one sample in a study of Ad26.COV2.S vaccination and SARS-CoV-2 variants. Repertoires were generated with immunoSEQ multiplex PCR, while TCRdb's copy carries only in-frame clones and drops some. The sample consists of a few hundred thousand clones, more than 75% of them appearing once. The sequencing here drew on peripheral blood, taken in a trial of Ad26.COV2.S vaccine versus placebo. The receptor source for this set is a person aged 18-60 years who received the Ad26.COV2.S COVID-19 vaccine or a placebo. Both conserved end residues are part of each CDR3. A D gene is named only where the DNA matches it firmly. Clone size is not always given. Where it is, it says once, few, many or a class for expanded clones.

D: TRBD1
V: TRBV3-1/TRBV3-2
size: .
J: TRBJ1-2
CDR3: CASSQDTPLTGEDGYTF
DNA: TGTGCCAGCAGCCAAGATACGCCCCTGACAGGGGAGGATGGCTACACCTTC

D: .
V: TRBV6-6
size: .
J: TRBJ1-6
CDR3: CASTVYNSPLHF
DNA: TGTGCCAGCACCGTCTATAATTCACCCCTCCACTTT

D: .
V: TRBV6-1
size: few
J: TRBJ1-1
CDR3: CASSEVGGTEAFF
DNA: TGTGCCAGCAGTGAAGTGGGGGGCACTGAAGCTTTCTTT

D: .
V: TRBV28
size: few
J: TRBJ1-5
CDR3: CASRQRVRASNQPQHF
DNA: TGTGCCAGCAGGCAGCGGGTACGGGCTAGCAATCAGCCCCAGCATTTT

D: TRBD2
V: TRBV5-1
size: .
J: TRBJ2-7
CDR3: CASSSTTGTSESYEQYF
DNA: TGCGCCAGCAGCTCAACCACCGGGACTAGCGAGTCCTACGAGCAGTACTTC

D: TRBD1
V: TRBV2
size: .
J: TRBJ1-5
CDR3: CASSIRLDRVDQPQHF
DNA: TGTGCCAGCAGTATCAGGTTGGACAGGGTAGATCAGCCCCAGCATTTT

D: .
V: TRBV7-6
size: .
J: TRBJ2-1
CDR3: CASSLAPSVYEQFF
DNA: TGTGCCAGCAGCTTAGCGCCTAGTGTTTATGAGCAGTTCTTC

D: .
V: TRBV4-3
size: .
J: TRBJ1-5
CDR3: CASRLSDISNQPQHF
DNA: TGCGCCAGCAGGTTATCGGACATCTCTAATCAGCCCCAGCATTTT

D: .
V: TRBV4-3
size: few
J: TRBJ1-2
CDR3: CASSQDRGSLFNGYTF
DNA: TGCGCCAGCAGCCAAGACAGGGGTTCCCTCTTCAATGGCTACACCTTC

D: .
V: TRBV4-1
size: .
J: TRBJ1-5
CDR3: CASSQGWVRSNQPQHF
DNA: TGCGCCAGCAGCCAAGGGTGGGTCCGGAGCAATCAGCCCCAGCATTTT

D: TRBD1
V: TRBV10-2
size: .
J: TRBJ1-2
CDR3: CASSEFEGASYGYTF
DNA: TGCGCCAGCAGTGAGTTTGAGGGGGCGAGCTATGGCTACACCTTC

D: TRBD1
V: TRBV28
size: once
J: TRBJ1-4
CDR3: CATRGGDEKLFF
DNA: TGTGCCACCAGGGGGGGGGATGAAAAACTGTTTTTT

D: .
V: TRBV3-1/TRBV3-2
size: once
J: TRBJ1-4
CDR3: CASSQSSETNEKLFF
DNA: TGTGCCAGCAGCCAATCATCAGAGACTAATGAAAAACTGTTTTTT

D: .
V: TRBV29-1
size: .
J: TRBJ2-3
CDR3: CSVEGGRGKVTDTQYF
DNA: TGCAGCGTTGAAGGGGGCAGGGGTAAGGTCACAGATACGCAGTATTTT

D: TRBD1
V: TRBV4-2
size: .
J: TRBJ2-1
CDR3: CASSQDATGGLSDEQFF
DNA: TGTGCCAGCAGCCAAGATGCGACAGGGGGCCTCTCCGATGAGCAGTTCTTC

D: .
V: TRBV6-6
size: .
J: TRBJ2-2
CDR3: CASSYLTRVNTGELFF
DNA: TGTGCCAGCAGTTACTTAACTCGAGTGAACACCGGGGAGCTGTTTTTT

D: TRBD1
V: TRBV5-1
size: .
J: TRBJ2-6
CDR3: CASSLPRDRGRSGANVLTF
DNA: TGCGCCAGCAGCTTACCCCGGGACAGGGGTCGGTCTGGGGCCAACGTCCTGACTTTC

D: .
V: TRBV7-7
size: .
J: TRBJ2-5
CDR3: CASSYKGQETQYF
DNA: TGTGCCAGCAGTTATAAGGGCCAAGAGACCCAGTACTTC

D: TRBD2
V: TRBV6-4
size: .
J: TRBJ2-2
CDR3: CASSPIAGGNTGELFF
DNA: TGTGCCAGCAGTCCTATCGCGGGGGGGAACACCGGGGAGCTGTTTTTT

D: .
V: TRBV5-3
size: .
J: TRBJ2-6
CDR3: CARSLGAGLLGANVLTF
DNA: TGTGCCAGAAGCTTGGGAGCAGGGCTCCTGGGGGCCAACGTCCTGACTTTC

D: .
V: TRBV7-9
size: .
J: TRBJ1-5
CDR3: CASSPAAGQPQHF
DNA: TGTGCCAGCAGCCCCGCGGCGGGTCAGCCCCAGCATTTT

D: TRBD1
V: TRBV5-1
size: .
J: TRBJ1-1
CDR3: CASSLESGTGYTEAFF
DNA: TGCGCCAGCAGCTTGGAATCTGGGACAGGTTACACTGAAGCTTTCTTT

D: .
V: TRBV19
size: .
J: TRBJ1-2
CDR3: CASSIAAVNYGYTF
DNA: TGTGCCAGTAGTATAGCAGCAGTAAACTATGGCTACACCTTC

D: .
V: TRBV5-6
size: .
J: TRBJ1-6
CDR3: CASRADINSPLHF
DNA: TGTGCCAGCAGGGCGGATATTAATTCACCCCTCCACTTT

D: TRBD1
V: TRBV2
size: once
J: TRBJ1-5
CDR3: CASSRDRGRNQPQHF
DNA: TGTGCCAGCAGCCGGGACAGGGGCCGCAATCAGCCCCAGCATTTT

D: TRBD2
V: TRBV19
size: .
J: TRBJ2-5
CDR3: CASGAGDETQYF
DNA: TGTGCCAGTGGGGCGGGGGACGAGACCCAGTACTTC

D: .
V: TRBV5-1
size: .
J: TRBJ2-1
CDR3: CASSPDGSSYNEQFF
DNA: TGCGCCAGCAGCCCGGACGGTAGCTCCTACAATGAGCAGTTCTTC

D: TRBD1
V: TRBV6-5
size: .
J: TRBJ1-6
CDR3: CASRDRGRPNSPLHF
DNA: TGTGCCAGCAGGGACAGGGGGCGCCCAAATTCACCCCTCCACTTT

D: .
V: TRBV6-2/TRBV6-3
size: .
J: TRBJ2-4
CDR3: CASSYPDLNIQYF
DNA: TGTGCCAGCAGTTATCCAGACCTAAACATTCAGTACTTC

D: TRBD1
V: TRBV14
size: .
J: TRBJ2-2
CDR3: CASRKRTGGTGELFF
DNA: TGTGCCAGCAGAAAAAGGACAGGCGGCACCGGGGAGCTGTTTTTT

D: TRBD1
V: TRBV28
size: .
J: TRBJ1-5
CDR3: CASSLTQGVSQPQHF
DNA: TGTGCCAGCAGTTTAACTCAGGGGGTTAGCCAGCCCCAGCATTTT

D: TRBD1
V: TRBV28
size: .
J: TRBJ2-3
CDR3: CASSQGAGSTDTQYF
DNA: TGTGCCAGCAGTCAGGGGGCCGGAAGCACAGATACGCAGTATTTT

D: TRBD1
V: TRBV28
size: few
J: TRBJ1-6
CDR3: CASSVSRDRGLNSPLHF
DNA: TGTGCCAGCAGTGTGAGCCGGGACAGGGGGCTTAATTCACCCCTCCACTTT

D: .
V: TRBV3-1/TRBV3-2
size: .
J: TRBJ2-5
CDR3: CASSQDQGGETQYF
DNA: TGTGCCAGCAGCCAAGATCAAGGTGGAGAGACCCAGTACTTC

D: .
V: TRBV4-1
size: .
J: TRBJ2-1
CDR3: CASSQVNEQFF
DNA: TGCGCCAGCAGCCAAGTAAATGAGCAGTTCTTC

D: .
V: TRBV30
size: .
J: TRBJ2-3
CDR3: CAWNGVTDTQYF
DNA: TGTGCCTGGAACGGAGTCACAGATACGCAGTATTTT

D: .
V: TRBV6-6
size: .
J: TRBJ2-1
CDR3: CASSSTLASSYNEQFF
DNA: TGTGCCAGCAGTTCCACCCTAGCGTCATCCTACAATGAGCAGTTCTTC

D: TRBD2
V: TRBV5-8
size: .
J: TRBJ2-1
CDR3: CASSFGGGSYNEQFF
DNA: TGTGCCAGCAGCTTTGGGGGAGGGTCCTACAATGAGCAGTTCTTC

D: TRBD1
V: TRBV28
size: .
J: TRBJ1-1
CDR3: CASSWQGANTEAFF
DNA: TGTGCCAGCAGTTGGCAGGGGGCGAACACTGAAGCTTTCTTT

D: TRBD2
V: TRBV7-3
size: once
J: TRBJ2-1
CDR3: CASSSLAGENNEQFF
DNA: TGTGCCAGCAGCTCACTAGCGGGGGAGAACAATGAGCAGTTCTTC

D: .
V: TRBV27
size: .
J: TRBJ1-2
CDR3: CASSQNQERSYTF
DNA: TGTGCCAGCAGTCAAAATCAGGAACGGAGCTACACCTTC

D: TRBD1
V: TRBV2
size: once
J: TRBJ1-1
CDR3: CAVQGQGSRNTEAFF
DNA: TGTGCCGTCCAGGGACAGGGGTCGCGGAACACTGAAGCTTTCTTT

D: .
V: TRBV4-1
size: .
J: TRBJ2-2
CDR3: CASSQGVTGELFF
DNA: TGCGCCAGCAGCCAAGGGGTCACCGGGGAGCTGTTTTTT

D: .
V: TRBV19
size: .
J: TRBJ2-3
CDR3: CASRPGVTDTQYF
DNA: TGTGCCAGTAGGCCTGGAGTCACAGATACGCAGTATTTT

D: .
V: TRBV6-5
size: once
J: TRBJ1-6
CDR3: CASSASGLSSPLHF
DNA: TGTGCCAGCAGCGCCAGCGGGCTTAGTTCACCCCTCCACTTT

D: TRBD2
V: TRBV10-3
size: .
J: TRBJ2-3
CDR3: CATHSLAGTDTQYF
DNA: TGTGCCACCCACTCACTAGCGGGGACAGATACGCAGTATTTT

D: .
V: TRBV19
size: .
J: TRBJ1-5
CDR3: CASRRGTISRGPQHF
DNA: TGTGCCAGTAGGCGTGGGACTATCTCAAGGGGGCCCCAGCATTTT

D: .
V: TRBV2
size: .
J: TRBJ1-1
CDR3: CASRLGLAEAFF
DNA: TGTGCCAGCAGGCTCGGTCTAGCCGAAGCTTTCTTT

D: TRBD1
V: TRBV10-3
size: .
J: TRBJ2-5
CDR3: CAISEAPTGEGETQYF
DNA: TGTGCCATCAGTGAGGCCCCTACAGGGGAAGGAGAGACCCAGTACTTC

D: TRBD1
V: TRBV9
size: .
J: TRBJ2-2
CDR3: CASSVTGQVAGELFF
DNA: TGTGCCAGCAGCGTAACGGGACAGGTGGCCGGGGAGCTGTTTTTT

D: TRBD2
V: TRBV9
size: .
J: TRBJ2-5
CDR3: CASSRAGVYQETQYF
DNA: TGTGCCAGCAGTAGAGCGGGGGTCTACCAAGAGACCCAGTACTTC

D: TRBD1
V: TRBV6-2/TRBV6-3
size: .
J: TRBJ1-5
CDR3: CASSQQGAGQPQHF
DNA: TGTGCCAGCAGTCAACAGGGGGCGGGTCAGCCCCAGCATTTT

D: .
V: TRBV11-2
size: .
J: TRBJ1-4
CDR3: CASSLDLGTVREKLFF
DNA: TGTGCCAGCAGCTTAGATCTGGGGACGGTTCGAGAAAAACTGTTTTTT

D: .
V: TRBV28
size: few
J: TRBJ1-4
CDR3: CAHRDGSEKLFF
DNA: TGTGCCCACCGGGACGGATCTGAAAAACTGTTTTTT

D: .
V: TRBV5-3
size: .
J: TRBJ1-3
CDR3: CARSDSSGGNTIYF
DNA: TGTGCCAGAAGCGACTCTAGTGGCGGAAACACCATATATTTT

D: .
V: TRBV6-5
size: .
J: TRBJ1-2
CDR3: CASSYSNGIYGYTF
DNA: TGTGCCAGCAGTTACTCGAACGGAATATATGGCTACACCTTC

D: TRBD1
V: TRBV4-3
size: .
J: TRBJ1-2
CDR3: CASSQDLDRGYYGYTF
DNA: TGCGCCAGCAGCCAAGATCTCGACAGGGGCTACTATGGCTACACCTTC

D: TRBD1
V: TRBV4-2
size: .
J: TRBJ2-2
CDR3: CASSQEPGQASTGELFF
DNA: TGTGCCAGCAGCCAAGAACCGGGACAGGCGAGCACCGGGGAGCTGTTTTTT

D: .
V: TRBV3-1/TRBV3-2
size: .
J: TRBJ1-4
CDR3: CASSQGGDNEKLFF
DNA: TGTGCCAGCAGCCAGGGGGGTGATAATGAAAAACTGTTTTTT